This is a list of T cell receptor beta chains from one sample in a study of shared clonotypes between healthy human individuals. Clones were sequenced by immunoSEQ multiplex PCR, and TCRdb holds only the in-frame ones, with some missing. The sample lists around 2,000,000 clones, about 95% seen once, with 1.2% in the top ten. The sequencing input was naive CD8+ T cells sorted from blood. The receptors here all came from a man in his late teens or twenties in good health. CDR3s include the opening cysteine and the closing phenylalanine or tryptophan. A D gene is named only where the DNA matches it firmly. Rows may omit the clone size; those that give it use once, few, many or a size class.

j_call | v_call | clone_size | d_call | cdr3_aa | cdr3_nt
TRBJ1-1 | TRBV15 | once | - | CATSRDLRTDTEAFF | TGTGCCACCAGCAGAGATCTCAGGACAGACACTGAAGCTTTCTTT
TRBJ2-7 | TRBV6-6 | - | - | CASSYGGIPYEQYF | TGTGCCAGCAGTTACGGCGGGATCCCCTACGAGCAGTACTTC
TRBJ1-4 | TRBV27 | - | - | CASKRVATNEKLFF | TGTGCCAGCAAAAGGGTTGCAACTAATGAAAAACTGTTTTTT
TRBJ2-7 | TRBV5-6 | once | - | CASSLAESYEQYF | TGTGCCAGCAGCTTGGCAGAGTCCTACGAGCAGTACTTC
TRBJ2-1 | TRBV30 | - | TRBD2 | CAWSSSAGAPDEQFF | TGTGCCTGGAGTAGCTCAGCGGGGGCACCCGATGAGCAGTTCTTC
TRBJ2-3 | TRBV28 | - | - | CASSFRGRTDTQYF | TGTGCCAGCAGTTTTCGGGGGAGAACAGATACGCAGTATTTT
TRBJ2-2 | TRBV28 | - | - | CAASIGGLVGELFF | TGTGCCGCAAGCATTGGGGGTTTGGTCGGGGAGCTGTTTTTT
TRBJ2-7 | TRBV29-1 | - | TRBD2 | CSAGLASSYEQYF | TGCAGCGCCGGACTAGCTTCCTCCTACGAGCAGTACTTC
TRBJ2-7 | TRBV10-1 | once | - | CASSESTGEQYF | TGCGCCAGCAGTGAGTCGACGGGCGAGCAGTACTTC
TRBJ2-7 | TRBV4-3 | - | TRBD2 | CASSQDWLAAYEQYF | TGCGCCAGCAGCCAAGATTGGCTAGCGGCCTACGAGCAGTACTTC
TRBJ1-3 | TRBV4-2 | - | - | CASSQDDRSSGNTIYF | TGTGCCAGCAGCCAAGACGACAGATCCTCTGGAAACACCATATATTTT
TRBJ1-1 | TRBV27 | - | - | CASSSAGSYTEAFF | TGTGCCAGCAGTTCGGCAGGGAGTTACACTGAAGCTTTCTTT
TRBJ2-3 | TRBV29-1 | - | - | CSVEGVNRDTQYF | TGCAGCGTTGAAGGAGTAAACCGGGATACGCAGTATTTT
TRBJ1-6 | TRBV19 | - | - | CASSIREWNSPLHF | TGTGCCAGTAGTATAAGGGAGTGGAATTCACCCCTCCACTTT
TRBJ2-7 | TRBV28 | - | - | CASSPQGWAYEQYF | TGTGCCAGCAGCCCACAGGGTTGGGCCTACGAGCAGTACTTC
TRBJ1-2 | TRBV7-9 | - | - | CASSLVGQGDGYTF | TGTGCCAGCAGCTTAGTTGGGCAGGGCGATGGCTACACCTTC
TRBJ2-5 | TRBV6-5 | - | - | CASSYSGETQYF | TGTGCCAGCAGTTACTCCGGAGAGACCCAGTACTTC
TRBJ2-5 | TRBV9 | - | TRBD2 | CASSVEESVAGGPGETQYF | TGTGCCAGCAGCGTAGAGGAATCGGTGGCGGGAGGGCCCGGAGAGACCCAGTACTTC
TRBJ1-1 | TRBV19 | - | - | CASRNLQNTEAFF | TGTGCCAGTAGAAACTTGCAGAACACTGAAGCTTTCTTT
TRBJ2-7 | TRBV11-2 | once | TRBD2 | CASSPGTSGSYEQYF | TGTGCCAGCAGCCCCGGGACTAGCGGGAGTTACGAGCAGTACTTC
TRBJ2-5 | TRBV28 | - | - | CASSPGGAQYF | TGTGCCAGCAGCCCCGGCGGGGCCCAGTACTTC
TRBJ1-4 | TRBV27 | - | - | CASSLRDEGTNEKLFF | TGTGCCAGCAGTTTAAGGGATGAAGGGACAAATGAAAAACTGTTTTTT
TRBJ1-3 | TRBV4-1 | - | - | CASSQKGDRPGTIYF | TGCGCCAGCAGCCAAAAGGGGGACCGGCCCGGCACCATATATTTT
TRBJ2-2 | TRBV30 | once | TRBD2 | CAWSDGLAGGPGELFF | TGTGCCTGGAGTGATGGGTTAGCGGGAGGACCCGGGGAGCTGTTTTTT
TRBJ1-2 | TRBV4-2 | - | - | CASSQDTPMTRNGYTF | TGTGCCAGCAGCCAAGATACTCCCATGACCCGGAATGGCTACACCTTC
TRBJ2-7 | TRBV5-1 | once | TRBD1 | CASSLASGQYEQYF | TGCGCCAGCAGCTTGGCCTCGGGACAGTACGAGCAGTACTTC
TRBJ2-3 | TRBV6-1 | - | - | CASSEDGTDTQYF | TGTGCCAGCAGTGAAGACGGAACAGATACGCAGTATTTT
TRBJ2-3 | TRBV4-3 | - | TRBD2 | CASSRSGSSADTQYF | TGCGCCAGCAGCCGTAGCGGGAGTTCCGCAGATACGCAGTATTTT
TRBJ1-1 | TRBV10-3 | once | - | CAISGELNTEAFF | TGTGCCATCAGTGGGGAACTGAACACTGAAGCTTTCTTT